These T cell receptor beta chains were read from a single sample in a study of T cell repertoires in cytomegalovirus infection. TCRdb re-called the reads through MiXCR, storing one row per CDR3 protein. The sample has under 150,000 distinct CDR3 sequences, 20% to 30% seen once. These TCRs' antigens remain unknown. The material sequenced was PBMCs, sequenced either directly or after in vitro stimulation (not recorded which). The receptor set was obtained from a human donor in good health (CMV status not recorded). Some clones in this sample may be carry-over from other donors' samples. CDR3s include the opening cysteine and the closing phenylalanine or tryptophan. Fields, in order: V gene, J gene, D gene, clone size, CDR3 DNA, CDR3 protein. The D gene is left open where the match is weak. Not all rows give a size; the values are once, few, many and, for expanded clones, a class.

TRBV27,TRBJ1-5,-,many,TGTGCCAGCAGTTTCTCCCAGGGCGAGGCCAATCAGCCCCAGCATTTT,CASSFSQGEANQPQHF
TRBV6-5,TRBJ2-5,TRBD2,many,TGTGCCAGCAGTTACTCGGAACTAGCGGGAGTAGGAGAGACCCAGTACTTC,CASSYSELAGVGETQYF
TRBV7-9,TRBJ2-3,-,few,TGTGCCAGCAGCTTAGAAGGGGGAAGTGATACGCAGTATTTT,CASSLEGGSDTQYF
TRBV7-2,TRBJ1-4,-,many,TGTGCCAGCAGCTTAAATGGATATAATGAAAAACTGTTTTTT,CASSLNGYNEKLFF
TRBV12-3/TRBV12-4,TRBJ2-1,-,-,TGTGCCAGCACCAGGCAAAGCTCCTACAATGAGCAGTTCTTC,CASTRQSSYNEQFF
TRBV6-2/TRBV6-3,TRBJ2-2,TRBD2,-,TGTGCCAGCACCATAAACTTCGACAGGACTAGCGTCAAGAACACCGGGGAGCTGTTTTTT,CASTINFDRTSVKNTGELFF
TRBV15,TRBJ2-5,-,many,TGTGCCACCAGCAGAGGAGCAGATGAAGAGACCCAGTACTTC,CATSRGADEETQYF
TRBV12-3/TRBV12-4,TRBJ1-1,-,once,TGTGCCAGCAGGGAAACAGGGTACTACACTGAAGCTTTCTTT,CASRETGYYTEAFF
TRBV5-4,TRBJ2-5,-,-,TGTGCCAGCAGCGCCCGACGACAAGAGACCCAGTACTTC,CASSARRQETQYF
TRBV10-3,TRBJ2-3,-,-,TGTGCCATCAGTGGAACGACTACTCTCACAGATACGCAGTATTTT,CAISGTTTLTDTQYF
TRBV2,TRBJ2-1,TRBD1,-,TGTGCCAGCAGTGGCCCTCTGGCAGGGGGATACAATGAGCAGTTCTTC,CASSGPLAGGYNEQFF
TRBV12-3/TRBV12-4,TRBJ2-1,TRBD2,few,TGTGCCAGCAGCCGGGCGGGGACTAGCGGGCCCAATGAGCAGTTCTTC,CASSRAGTSGPNEQFF
TRBV23-1,TRBJ2-1,TRBD2,few,TGCGCCAGCAGTCAAGGACTAGCCCTATCCTACAATGAGCAGTTCTTC,CASSQGLALSYNEQFF
TRBV7-2,TRBJ1-5,-,-,TGTGCCAGCAGCAAAGAAACAGGGAAGAATCAGCCCCAGCATTTT,CASSKETGKNQPQHF
TRBV7-2,TRBJ2-3,-,-,TGTGCCAGCAGCTTAGGTGGGATTGGTACAGATACGCAGTATTTT,CASSLGGIGTDTQYF
TRBV9,TRBJ1-5,-,-,TGTGCCAGCAGCCCTGCGGGGTTGGAAAATCAGCCCCAGCATTTT,CASSPAGLENQPQHF
TRBV7-8,TRBJ1-1,TRBD1,many,TGTGCCAGCAGCTTAGGGAGGGGGCAGGGCACTGAAGCTTTCTTT,CASSLGRGQGTEAFF
TRBV12-3/TRBV12-4,TRBJ1-2,-,-,TGTGCCAGCAGCATGGGACACTCGGACTATGGCTACACCTTC,CASSMGHSDYGYTF
TRBV7-8,TRBJ2-5,TRBD1,many,TGTGCCAGCCACAGGGGACAAGAGACCCAGTACTTC,CASHRGQETQYF
TRBV9,TRBJ1-6,-,many,TGTGCCAGCAGCGTAGGGGTACTCGGATCACCCCTCCACTTT,CASSVGVLGSPLHF
TRBV5-5,TRBJ2-1,TRBD2,-,TGTGCCAGCAGCTTAAGTGTTGGCGGGACTAGCCACAATGAGCAGTTCTTC,CASSLSVGGTSHNEQFF
TRBV7-2,TRBJ2-1,-,many,TGTGCCAGCAGCTACAGAGGCAATGAGCAGTTCTTC,CASSYRGNEQFF
TRBV7-2,TRBJ2-5,-,many,TGTGCCAGCAGTTTGGGTCCTCAAGAGACCCAGTACTTC,CASSLGPQETQYF
TRBV7-2,TRBJ2-5,-,few,TGTGCCAGCAGCCAAGGGGTCAGGGGTCCCGCCGAGACCCAGTACTTC,CASSQGVRGPAETQYF
TRBV19,TRBJ1-1,-,-,TGTGCCAGTAGTCGAGTGGCCGGAGAAGCTTTCTTT,CASSRVAGEAFF
TRBV7-2,TRBJ2-7,TRBD1,few,TGTGCCAGCAGCCGGGACAGGGGACACGAGCAGTACTTC,CASSRDRGHEQYF
TRBV6-5,TRBJ2-2,-,-,TGTGCCAGCAGACGGTTGGGGAGTGGCACCGGGGAGCTGTTTTTT,CASRRLGSGTGELFF
TRBV7-8,TRBJ2-5,-,many,TGTGCCAGCAGCCTAGGACTGGGGGAGACCCAGTACTTC,CASSLGLGETQYF
TRBV2,TRBJ1-1,TRBD1,few,TGTGCCAGCGACCGGGACAGGGTCGGCACTGAAGCTTTCTTT,CASDRDRVGTEAFF
TRBV4-1,TRBJ2-2,TRBD2,few,TGCGCCAGCAGCGACCGAGCTAGCGGCACCGGGGAGCTGTTTTTT,CASSDRASGTGELFF
TRBV12-3/TRBV12-4,TRBJ2-1,TRBD2,once,TGTGCCAGCAGCCCGTATACCGGGACTAGCAGACACAATGAGCAGTTCTTC,CASSPYTGTSRHNEQFF
TRBV2,TRBJ2-1,TRBD2,once,TGTGCCAGCAAACTAGCGGGCCTTTACAATGAGCAGTTCTTC,CASKLAGLYNEQFF
TRBV5-4,TRBJ2-1,TRBD2,few,TGTGCCAGCAGTTCCCCGGGACTAGCGGGAACCAATGAGCAGTTCTTC,CASSSPGLAGTNEQFF
TRBV5-4,TRBJ2-3,-,few,TGTGCCAGCAGCTTCGGACCATTTAGCACAGATACGCAGTATTTT,CASSFGPFSTDTQYF
TRBV7-9,TRBJ1-4,-,few,TGTGCCAGCAGCTTAAAGGACAGCGCAACTAATGAAAAACTGTTTTTT,CASSLKDSATNEKLFF
TRBV28,TRBJ2-7,-,-,TGTGCCAGCAGAAACGACATCTACGAGCAGTACTTC,CASRNDIYEQYF
TRBV29-1,TRBJ1-1,-,-,TGCAGCGTGGGTCTACAGGGACTCACTGAAGCTTTCTTT,CSVGLQGLTEAFF
TRBV4-1,TRBJ2-3,TRBD2,-,TGCGCCAGCGCGAGCGGGAGTGGAAATACGCAGTATTTT,CASASGSGNTQYF
TRBV29-1,TRBJ2-6,-,few,TGCAGCGTCGCGAACTCTGGGGCCAACGTCCTGACTTTC,CSVANSGANVLTF
TRBV20-1,TRBJ2-1,-,-,TGCAGTGCTAGAGAACTAGCTCGCAATGAGCAGTTCTTC,CSARELARNEQFF
TRBV24-1,TRBJ2-1,-,many,TGTGCCACCAGTGATCACATACCCGGAGACAATGAGCAGTTCTTC,CATSDHIPGDNEQFF
TRBV4-1,TRBJ2-7,TRBD1,-,TGCGCCAGCAGCCAAGACAGACAGGGGGCCTTTTCCTACGAGCAGTACTTC,CASSQDRQGAFSYEQYF
TRBV2,TRBJ2-1,TRBD2,many,TGTGCCAGCAGACAGTTGGGGACTAGCGGCCCTAACAATGAGCAGTTCTTC,CASRQLGTSGPNNEQFF
TRBV6-2/TRBV6-3,TRBJ2-6,-,-,TGTGCCAGCAGTTACTCGACGGGTTCTGGGGCCAACGTCCTGACTTTC,CASSYSTGSGANVLTF
TRBV25-1,TRBJ2-7,-,once,TGTGCCAGCAGTGTCTTGGCAGGGTCGTACGAGCAGTACTTC,CASSVLAGSYEQYF
TRBV24-1,TRBJ1-1,TRBD1,hyperexpanded,TGTGCCACCGCACCCGGGACAGGGACCAACACTGAAGCTTTCTTT,CATAPGTGTNTEAFF
TRBV7-9,TRBJ2-6,-,once,TGTGCCAGCAGCATGCGCCGTATGGCGTCTGGGGCCAACGTCCTGACTTTC,CASSMRRMASGANVLTF
TRBV29-1,TRBJ2-3,-,-,TGCAGCGTTGACCCCATGACTAGCACAGATACGCAGTATTTT,CSVDPMTSTDTQYF